The 25 T cell receptor beta chains listed next were all sequenced from one sample in a study of a mutant IDH1 vaccine in newly diagnosed glioma (dated by TCRdb to 2020 to 2022). Library creation used the immunoSEQ multiplex PCR assay. The source is immuneACCESS, and TCRdb retained only in-frame sequences with V and J called. Part of the clones is not carried over; for the studies checked, unresolved V genes explain less than half of this, and the remainder is unexplained. The sample records roughly 30,000 clones, about four fifths of which are singletons. 20% to 25% of the sample is held by the ten biggest clonotypes. Reading the label with the study, this specimen's time point is: week 5, during vaccination. Every vaccine dose consisted of 300 ug of a 20-mer mutant IDH1 peptide in Montanide, administered subcutaneously together with topical imiquimod. These receptors have no known antigen. Specimen: PBMCs, collected from a glioma patient whose treatment included an IDH1 peptide vaccine. These receptors all come from a man aged 25-45 years with glioma.

The chain recombines TRBV9 with TRBJ2-3, with 7 bases lining up with TRBD2. The CDR3 sequence is 14 residues long. V shed 5 bases and J 2 bases; nucleotides not matched to a gene: 5. Germline assignment: CDR1 SGDLS and CDR2 YYNGEE. The CDR3 loop reads CASRPAGTTDTQYF. The CDR3 DNA is TGTGCCAGCAGACCAGCGGGGACCACAGATACGCAGTATTTT.

This clone was counted between two and nine times. This specimen includes other DNA sequences encoding the same CDR3. The chain employs TRBV29-1 and TRBJ1-5; D perhaps matches TRBD1 (5 bases). CDR3 length equals 13 residues. The V end was cut by 4 bases, the J end by 0 bases, with 7 bases between. The germline gives CDR1 SQVTM, CDR2 ANQGSEA. As DNA, the CDR3 is TGCAGCGTTGGTACAGGTAGCAATCAGCCCCAGCATTTT. Its protein product is CSVGTGSNQPQHF. The whole variable domain, filled in from reference TRBV29-1 and TRBJ1-5, reads SAVISQKPSRDICQRGTSLTIQCQVDSQVTMMFWYRQQPGQSLTLIATANQGSEATYESGFVIDKFPISRPNLTFSTLTVSNMSPEDSSIYLCSVGTGSNQPQHFGDGTRLSIL.

V usage is TRBV27 and J usage is TRBJ1-5; weak D call: TRBD1 (5 bases). CDR3 length: 13 amino acids. V shed 1 base and J shed 5 bases, with 6 bases lying between them. Germline CDR1 MNHEY, CDR2 SMNVEV (reference sequence). The CDR3 DNA reads as TGTGCCAGCAGTTTATTGGGGGATCAGCCCCAGCATTTT. It yields the protein CASSLLGDQPQHF.

The chain employs TRBV19 and TRBJ1-4; D possibly corresponds to TRBD1 (5 bases). The CDR3 totals 13 residues. The V and J ends lost 10 bases and 10 bases respectively, with 19 bases between them. Germline assignment: CDR1 LNHDA and CDR2 SQIVND (reference sequence). Here the CDR3 reads CATYPRDYGKLFF. In nucleotides, the CDR3 is TGTGCCACATATCCCAGGGATTACGGAAAACTGTTTTTT.

The chain uses TRBV4-1 and TRBJ1-1; D may be TRBD1 (5 bases). The germline CDR1 and CDR2 sequences are MGHRA and YSYEKL. This CDR3 comprises 15 residues. Trimming took off 5 bases at V and 5 bases at J, with 18 bases between the two ends. The CDR3 DNA follows: TGCGCCAGCAGCGCGGGGGAAAGTCGGGGGACTGAAGCTTTCTTT. Protein sequence: CASSAGESRGTEAFF.

The chain couples TRBV2 to TRBJ2-7; 11 bases line up with TRBD2. The CDR3 is 14 residues long. J gave up 1 base and V 5 bases, and 1 base lay outside the gene matches. Germline CDR1 reads SNHLY; CDR2 reads FYNNEI. This CDR3 reads CASSTSGGSYEQYF. The CDR3, as DNA: TGTGCCAGCAGTACTAGCGGGGGTTCCTACGAGCAGTACTTC.

The chain combines TRBV2 with TRBJ1-4; maybe TRBD1 (5 bases). Germline V gene data show CDR1 as SNHLY and CDR2 as FYNNEI. The CDR3 runs 15 residues. V was clipped by 6 bases and J by 4 bases, with 15 bases between them. The DNA for the CDR3 is TGTGCCAGCAGGAGAACAGGCGCCTATAATGAAAAACTGTTTTTT. Its protein product is CASRRTGAYNEKLFF.

The J gene is TRBJ2-7, the V gene TRBV2; D is unresolved. This CDR3 region has 14 residues. V was trimmed by 7 bases and J by 0 bases, leaving 13 bases between them. Germline assignment: CDR1 SNHLY and CDR2 FYNNEI. CDR3 sequence: CASIPSPSSYEQYF. In DNA, the CDR3 is TGTGCCAGCATCCCGAGCCCTAGCTCCTACGAGCAGTACTTC.

This chain links TRBV27 with TRBJ1-2; 11 nucleotides agree with TRBD1. Trimming took 3 bases from V and 1 from J; bases not matched to a gene: 7. Germline loops: CDR1 MNHEY, CDR2 SMNVEV (reference sequence). CDR3 length equals 17 residues. The CDR3 coding sequence is TGTGCCAGCAGTTTCATCTTGGGACAGGGGGTTAACTATGGCTACACCTTC. This codes for CASSFILGQGVNYGYTF.

The genes are TRBV10-3 and TRBJ2-7; 10 bases match TRBD1. Germline lookup yields CDR1 ENHRY and CDR2 SYGVKD. Germline trimming cut 9 bases from V and 1 base from J; bases unmatched to any gene: 9. The length of the CDR3 is 15 residues. CDR3 amino acids: CAIAQGQGLSYEQYF. DNA of the CDR3: TGTGCCATTGCACAGGGACAGGGGCTATCCTACGAGCAGTACTTC.

This rearrangement joins TRBV25-1 to TRBJ2-1, with a possible D match to TRBD1 (6 bases). This CDR3 has 16 amino acids. V lost 1 base, J lost 9 bases, and 19 bases lay in between. Germline V CDR1 and CDR2: MGHDK, SYGVNS. The CDR3 DNA sequence: TGTGCCAGCAGTGAATCCGCAGTACAGGGTGGAGGTGAGCAGTTCTTC. It yields the protein CASSESAVQGGGEQFF.

CDR3 coding DNA: TGTGCCAGCAGTGAGTCACAGGGGTGGCATTCACCCCTCCACTTT. This gives the protein CASSESQGWHSPLHF. V is TRBV2 and J is TRBJ1-6; the match to TRBD1 covers 7 bases. CDR3 length equals 15 residues. V lost 3 bases, J lost 8 bases, and 7 bases stayed unmatched. Per germline, CDR1 SNHLY and CDR2 FYNNEI.

This clone was counted only a few times. The rearrangement links TRBV2 to TRBJ1-1; D unresolved. Germline CDR1 reads SNHLY; CDR2 reads FYNNEI. The V gene lost 4 bases and the J gene lost 8 bases, with 11 bases spanning the gap. CDR3 length: 12 amino acids. CDR3: CASSGDAVEAFF. CDR3 DNA sequence: TGTGCCAGCAGTGGAGACGCGGTGGAAGCTTTCTTT.

The chain combines TRBV30 with TRBJ2-5; 10 bases line up with TRBD1. The CDR3 is made up of 13 amino acids. CDR1 and CDR2 from the germline V gene are GTSNPN and SVGIG (reference sequence). V shed 3 bases and J 6 bases; nucleotides not matched to a gene: 4. CDR3 nucleotide sequence: TGTGCCTGGAGCCGGGGACAGGGGAAGACCCAGTACTTC. Translation: CAWSRGQGKTQYF. The full variable domain, rest sourced from reference TRBV30 and TRBJ2-5, is SQTIHQWPATLVQPVGSPLSLECTVEGTSNPNLYWYRQAAGRGLQLLFYSVGIGQISSEVPQNLSASRPQDRQFILSSKKLLLSDSGFYLCAWSRGQGKTQYFGPGTRLLVL.

V and J are TRBV30 and TRBJ1-4, with D hard to call. Between the trimmed V and J ends, which lost 0 bases and 7 bases, there was a span of 12 bases. This CDR3 has 14 amino acids. Germline CDR1 GTSNPN, CDR2 SVGIG (reference sequence). CDR3 loop: CAWSVRKGAEKLFF. The DNA for the CDR3 is TGTGCCTGGAGTGTACGGAAGGGAGCTGAAAAACTGTTTTTT.

The rearrangement uses TRBV15 and TRBJ1-3; D remains unclear. Germline loops: CDR1 LNHNV, CDR2 YYDKDF (reference sequence). V lost 0 bases, J lost 3 bases, and 9 bases lay in between. This CDR3 has 15 amino acids. CDR3 bases: TGTGCCACCAGCAGAGATGCACGGATTGGAAACACCATATATTTT. This sequence encodes CATSRDARIGNTIYF.

The chain uses TRBV5-6 and TRBJ2-1; the D is unclear. V lost 3 bases to trimming and J lost 7 bases, with 11 bases between them. Germline V CDR1 and CDR2: SGHDT, YYEEEE. The CDR3 extends over 13 amino acids. CDR3 protein: CASSSQDRNEQFF. The CDR3, as DNA: TGTGCCAGCAGCTCCCAAGACCGAAATGAGCAGTTCTTC.

The CDR3 DNA sequence: TGTGCCATCAGTGAGAGTCTTATCAATGAGCAGTTCTTC. Translated, it gives CAISESLINEQFF. V is TRBV10-3 and J is TRBJ2-1; D is unclear. From germline, CDR1 is ENHRY and CDR2 SYGVKD. The ends were cut back, 2 bases at V and 6 bases at J, with 8 bases in the middle. This CDR3 contains 13 residues.

V usage is TRBV9 and J usage is TRBJ2-3, with TRBD1 as a possible D gene (5 bases). CDR1 is SGDLS and CDR2 is YYNGEE in the germline V gene. V dropped 2 bases and J dropped 2 bases, with 9 bases sitting between them. The CDR3 loop spans 14 amino acids. CDR3 sequence: CASSVGPNTDTQYF. CDR3 nucleotides: TGTGCCAGCAGCGTGGGGCCTAACACAGATACGCAGTATTTT.

V and J are TRBV5-1 and TRBJ1-2; TRBD1 is a possible D gene (6 bases). The CDR3 spans 15 residues. Trimming cost V 5 bases and J 7 bases, with 21 bases left between them. Germline CDR1 and CDR2: SGHRS and YFSETQ. The CDR3 loop is CASRRTQGENAGYTF. The CDR3 DNA reads as TGCGCCAGCAGACGTACACAGGGAGAGAATGCTGGCTACACCTTC.

This clone was seen a few times. J is TRBJ1-1 and V is TRBV5-6; 7 bases are shared with TRBD1. This CDR3 comprises 12 residues. Germline V gene sequence: CDR1 SGHDT, CDR2 YYEEEE. Losses at the gene ends were 6 bases for V and 6 bases for J; bases not matched to a gene: 5. The CDR3 here is CASNRDSAEAFF. The CDR3 DNA reads TGTGCCAGCAATCGGGACAGCGCTGAAGCTTTCTTT. Filled out from reference TRBV5-6 and TRBJ1-1, the complete variable domain reads DAGVTQSPTHLIKTRGQQVTLRCSPKSGHDTVSWYQQALGQGPQFIFQYYEEEERQRGNFPDRFSGHQFPNYSSELNVNALLLGDSALYLCASNRDSAEAFFGQGTRLTVV.

The chain has TRBV27 and TRBJ1-4; D remains ambiguous. CDR1 MNHEY and CDR2 SMNVEV come from the germline V gene (reference sequence). The length of the CDR3 is 13 residues. V shed 8 bases and J shed 0 bases, with 7 bases lying between them. This chain's CDR3 is CASQDATNEKLFF. For the CDR3, the DNA is TGTGCCAGCCAAGATGCAACTAATGAAAAACTGTTTTTT.

The chain combines TRBV7-7 with TRBJ2-2; the D is unclear. The CDR3 is 15 residues long. Trimming took off 4 bases at V and 0 bases at J, with 9 bases between the two ends. Germline CDR1 SSHAT, CDR2 FNYEAQ (reference sequence). Written as DNA, the CDR3 is TGTGCCAGCAGCTCGTCTCAGGCGAACACCGGGGAGCTGTTTTTT. It yields the protein CASSSSQANTGELFF.

In this sample, this clone turned up once. The chain combines TRBV7-3 with TRBJ2-1; D not certain. This CDR3 has 15 residues. The germline V gene encodes CDR1 SGHTA and CDR2 FQGTGA. The V and J ends lost 0 bases and 0 bases respectively, with 6 bases between them. CDR3 sequence reads: CASSLTKSSYNEQFF. CDR3 in DNA: TGTGCCAGCAGCTTAACCAAGAGCTCCTACAATGAGCAGTTCTTC.

V gene TRBV30 combines with J gene TRBJ1-5, with unresolved D. Germline CDR1 is GTSNPN and CDR2 is SVGIG (reference sequence). V lost 5 bases and J lost 0, with 8 bases in between. This CDR3 has 13 residues. In DNA form, the CDR3 reads TGTGCCTGGCAGGACGGTAGCAATCAGCCCCAGCATTTT. It codes for CAWQDGSNQPQHF.